The 2 T cell receptor beta chains presented below share a single source sample, sequenced in a study of untreated major depressive disorder. Study outcomes and limitations: Depressed patients' CD4+ T cells carried increased TRBV05-01 (Vbeta 5.1) usage versus control CD4+ T cells.

Their antigens are not known. Produced via immunoSEQ multiplex PCR; TCRdb's table is partial and in-frame only. The sample has around 13,000 clones; nearly 95% are singletons. Sequenced material: CD4+ T cells from PBMCs. The receptors derive from a man between 25 and 39 years old with major depressive disorder.

The V and J genes are TRBV27 and TRBJ1-5; D call uncertain. The CDR3 consists of 13 residues. V was shortened by 4 bases and J by 5 bases, with 9 bases between the two germline ends. Germline lookup yields CDR1 MNHEY and CDR2 SMNVEV (reference sequence). For the CDR3, the DNA is TGTGCCAGCAGTTCATGGCGGGATCAGCCCCAGCATTTT. Protein sequence: CASSSWRDQPQHF.

This chain connects TRBV5-1 to TRBJ2-7; 9 bases are shared with TRBD2. CDR3 size: 15 residues. Trimming cost V 0 bases and J 4 bases; bases outside gene matches: 5. The germline V gene encodes CDR1 SGHRS and CDR2 YFSETQ. DNA for the CDR3: TGCGCCAGCAGCTTGGGCCTAGCGGGGACTTACGAGCAGTACTTC. Amino acids: CASSLGLAGTYEQYF.